The 17 T cell receptor beta chains reported below all come from one sample, sequenced in a study of response to subunit inactivated influenza vaccine. One entry per CDR3 protein results from TCRdb running MiXCR on the RT-PCR reads. The sample includes over 650,000 distinct CDR3 sequences, around a sixth of them seen just once. Sequenced here: PBMCs from blood, sampled about 5 days after vaccination. These receptors originate from a man aged 50 or older who received an inactivated influenza vaccine.

V is TRBV7-6 and J is TRBJ2-7; D is ambiguous. V was trimmed by 1 base and J by 7 bases, leaving 11 bases between them. The CDR3 sequence is 13 residues long. Germline CDR1 and CDR2: SGHVS and FNYEAQ. DNA of the CDR3: TGTGCCAGCAGCTTAGGACCCCGTCAGGAGCAGTACTTC. It encodes CASSLGPRQEQYF.

This clonotype was picked up many times. V is TRBV15 and J is TRBJ1-5; 9 bases fit TRBD1. Germline loops: CDR1 LNHNV, CDR2 YYDKDF (reference sequence). Germline trimming cut 1 base from V and 4 bases from J; bases unmatched to any gene: 5. The CDR3 loop spans 16 amino acids. In DNA form, the CDR3 reads TGTGCCACCAGCAGAGTTCAGGGACAGGGTAATCAGCCCCAGCATTTT. This encodes CATSRVQGQGNQPQHF.

This clonotype has a handful of counts. This chain links TRBV9 with TRBJ2-1; the D gene is possibly TRBD2 (5 bases). V dropped 1 base and J dropped 10 bases, with 12 bases sitting between them. Germline V lookup: CDR1 SGDLS, CDR2 YYNGEE. This CDR3 region has 13 residues. CDR3 sequence reads: CASSVFRAEEQFF. CDR3 nucleotides: TGTGCCAGCAGCGTATTTAGAGCGGAGGAGCAGTTCTTC.

The V gene is TRBV24-1, the J gene TRBJ1-5, with a weak D call TRBD1 (5 bases). Trimming shortened V by 3 bases and J by 3 bases, and 8 bases separated the two germline ends. In germline, CDR1 is KGHDR, CDR2 SFDVKD. CDR3 length: 14 amino acids. CDR3 loop: CATSDRQPNQPQHF. For the CDR3, the DNA is TGTGCCACCAGTGATCGACAGCCCAATCAGCCCCAGCATTTT.

About this clonotype: At one end the junction does not follow the germline gene, possibly because of a read error. In DNA form, the CDR3 reads TGTGCCATCAGTTATGGGTGGGGGGGCCGAACAGATACGCAGTATTTT. Its translation: CAISYGWGGRTDTQYF. The J gene is TRBJ2-3, the V gene TRBV6-5, with D maybe TRBD2 (7 bases). This CDR3 has 16 residues. CDR1 is MNHEY, CDR2 SVGAGI, per germline.

The J gene is TRBJ1-2, the V gene TRBV5-1, with 9 nucleotides matching TRBD1. V gave up 7 bases and J gave up 5 bases; unmatched junction bases: 6. The V gene's germline CDR1 is SGHRS and CDR2 YFSETQ. The length of the CDR3 is 13 residues. The CDR3 reads CASGTGTGYGYTF. Written as DNA, the CDR3 is TGCGCCAGCGGGACCGGGACAGGGTATGGCTACACCTTC.

This clonotype was seen more than once but under ten times. The rearrangement links TRBV9 to TRBJ1-5; TRBD1 aligns across 11 bases. The germline gives CDR1 SGDLS, CDR2 YYNGEE. The V and J ends lost 4 bases and 4 bases, in that order; junction bases with no gene match: 7. The CDR3 totals 16 residues. The CDR3: CASSPGQGALNQPQHF. In DNA, the CDR3 is TGTGCCAGCAGCCCCGGACAGGGGGCCTTAAATCAGCCCCAGCATTTT.

V is TRBV7-2 and J is TRBJ2-3; TRBD1 aligns across 7 bases. The CDR3 runs 16 residues. From germline, CDR1 is SGHTA and CDR2 FQGNSA. V gave up 7 bases and J gave up 1 base; unmatched junction bases: 11. In nucleotides, the CDR3 is TGTGCCAGCAATATTAGACAGGGATCTGGCACAGATACGCAGTATTTT. This translates into CASNIRQGSGTDTQYF. The full variable domain, its missing parts supplied by reference TRBV7-2 and TRBJ2-3, is GAGVSQSPSNKVTEKGKDVELRCDPISGHTALYWYRQSLGQGLEFLIYFQGNSAPDKSGLPSDRFSAERTGGSVSTLTIQRTQQEDSAVYLCASNIRQGSGTDTQYFGPGTRLTVL.

The rearrangement uses TRBV5-6 and TRBJ1-5; unclear D gene. The CDR3 has 12 amino acids. V shed 4 bases and J shed 4 bases, with 6 bases lying between them. Per germline, CDR1 SGHDT and CDR2 YYEEEE. The CDR3 loop is CASSRFNQPQHF. Written as DNA, the CDR3 is TGTGCCAGCAGCCGTTTTAATCAGCCCCAGCATTTT.

At least ten counts were recorded for this clonotype. The chain employs TRBV5-1 and TRBJ2-1; maybe TRBD2 (5 bases). The V and J ends lost 6 bases and 3 bases respectively, with 16 bases between them. Germline lookup yields CDR1 SGHRS and CDR2 YFSETQ. This CDR3 is built from 15 residues. The CDR3 sequence is CASKDGDGVYNEQFF. CDR3 DNA: TGCGCCAGCAAGGACGGGGATGGGGTCTACAATGAGCAGTTCTTC.

This clonotype has more than one count but fewer than ten. The rearrangement links TRBV29-1 to TRBJ1-1; 9 bases are shared with TRBD1. In germline, CDR1 is SQVTM, CDR2 ANQGSEA. The CDR3 is made up of 14 amino acids. With 6 bases clipped from V and 4 bases from J, the junction kept 9 bases outside the gene matches. CDR3 loop: CSVEQGAPGTEAFF. As DNA, the CDR3 is TGCAGCGTCGAACAGGGGGCGCCGGGCACTGAAGCTTTCTTT.

This clonotype has just a few counts. The rearrangement joins TRBV7-2 to TRBJ2-2; D ambiguous. Trimming pared 4 bases from V and 2 bases from J, leaving 14 bases between. This CDR3 is built from 16 residues. Germline V gene sequence: CDR1 SGHTA, CDR2 FQGNSA. CDR3 protein: CASSSLGSANTGELFF. The CDR3 DNA reads as TGTGCCAGCAGCTCCTTAGGTTCAGCCAACACCGGGGAGCTGTTTTTT.

The V gene is TRBV11-2, the J gene TRBJ2-3, with D possibly matching TRBD2 (6 bases). Trimming removed 4 bases at V and 8 bases at J, with 16 bases between. The germline V gene encodes CDR1 SGHAT and CDR2 FQNNGV. The CDR3 consists of 14 residues. The CDR3 nucleotides read TGTGCCAGCAGCTCCCGGACTAAATCTCTTACGCAGTATTTT. This codes for CASSSRTKSLTQYF. Full variable domain (missing parts from reference TRBV11-2 and TRBJ2-3): EAGVAQSPRYKIIEKRQSVAFWCNPISGHATLYWYQQILGQGPKLLIQFQNNGVVDDSQLPKDRFSAERLKGVDSTLKIQPAKLEDSAVYLCASSSRTKSLTQYFGPGTRLTVL.

This sequence joins TRBV20-1 and TRBJ2-5, with 10 nucleotides matching TRBD1. V shed 0 bases, J shed 4 bases, and the junction held 5 bases outside the gene matches. The CDR3 runs 15 residues. The germline CDR1 and CDR2 sequences are DFQATT and SNEGSKA (reference sequence). CDR3 protein: CSARDGTGDRETQYF. The CDR3 nucleotides read TGCAGTGCTAGAGATGGGACAGGGGATCGAGAGACCCAGTACTTC.

V is TRBV27 and J is TRBJ2-2, with D maybe TRBD1 (6 bases). Per the germline V gene, CDR1 is MNHEY and CDR2 is SMNVEV (reference sequence). CDR3 length equals 16 residues. With 3 bases removed from V and 7 bases from J, the gap between germline ends came to 18 bases. In nucleotides, the CDR3 is TGTGCCAGCAGTTTTACAGGGCCTCCCTCGTTCGGGGAGCTGTTTTTT. Protein: CASSFTGPPSFGELFF.

This clonotype was seen a few times. V usage is TRBV7-9 and J usage is TRBJ1-2; D remains ambiguous. The CDR3 covers 12 residues. CDR1 is SEHNR, CDR2 FQNEAQ, per germline (reference sequence). Deletions cut 4 bases from V and 5 bases from J, with 8 bases between. The CDR3: CASSSDQYGYTF. The CDR3 region has the DNA TGTGCCAGCAGCTCGGACCAATATGGCTACACCTTC.

This clonotype occurred a few times. The genes are TRBV24-1 and TRBJ2-1, with 7 bases aligning to TRBD1. CDR3 size: 15 residues. CDR1 and CDR2 (germline): KGHDR, SFDVKD. The V and J ends lost 4 bases and 0 bases, in that order; junction bases with no gene match: 2. DNA of the CDR3: TGTGCCACCAGTGACCGGACAGGCTCCTACAATGAGCAGTTCTTC. It specifies CATSDRTGSYNEQFF.